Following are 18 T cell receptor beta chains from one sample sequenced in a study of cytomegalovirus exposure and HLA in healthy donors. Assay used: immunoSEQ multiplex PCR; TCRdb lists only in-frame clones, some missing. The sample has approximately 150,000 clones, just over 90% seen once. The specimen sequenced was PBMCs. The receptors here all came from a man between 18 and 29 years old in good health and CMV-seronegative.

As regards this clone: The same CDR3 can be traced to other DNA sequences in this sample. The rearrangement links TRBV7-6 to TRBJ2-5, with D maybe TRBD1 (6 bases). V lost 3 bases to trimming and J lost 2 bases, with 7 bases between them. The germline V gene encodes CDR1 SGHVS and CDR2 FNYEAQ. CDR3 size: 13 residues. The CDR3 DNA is TGTGCCAGCAGCTTGGGGACACAAGAGACCCAGTACTTC. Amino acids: CASSLGTQETQYF.

The CDR3 bases are TGTGCCAGTAGTAGCCAAGGGACAGCTGGGAATCAGCCCCAGCATTTT. Protein sequence: CASSSQGTAGNQPQHF. The chain recombines TRBV19 with TRBJ1-5; the match to TRBD1 covers 7 bases. The CDR3 covers 16 residues. Germline CDR1 is LNHDA and CDR2 is SQIVND (reference sequence). Germline trimming cut 4 bases from V and 4 bases from J; bases unmatched to any gene: 10. Full variable domain (remainder filled in from reference TRBV19 and TRBJ1-5): DGGITQSPKYLFRKEGQNVTLSCEQNLNHDAMYWYRQDPGQGLRLIYYSQIVNDFQKGDIAEGYSVSREKKESFPLTVTSAQKNPTAFYLCASSSQGTAGNQPQHFGDGTRLSIL.

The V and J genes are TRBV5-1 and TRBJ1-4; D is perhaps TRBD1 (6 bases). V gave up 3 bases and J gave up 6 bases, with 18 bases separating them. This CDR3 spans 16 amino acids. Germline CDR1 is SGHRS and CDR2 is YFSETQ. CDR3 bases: TGCGCCAGCAGCTGGGGGCCACAGGGAGGGGATGAAAAACTGTTTTTT. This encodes CASSWGPQGGDEKLFF.

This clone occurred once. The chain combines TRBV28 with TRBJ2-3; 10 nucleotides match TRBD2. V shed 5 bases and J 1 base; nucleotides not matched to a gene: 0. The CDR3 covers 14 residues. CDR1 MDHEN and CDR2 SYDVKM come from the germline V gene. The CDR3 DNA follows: TGTGCCAGCAGTCTAGCGGGGGGCACAGATACGCAGTATTTT. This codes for CASSLAGGTDTQYF.

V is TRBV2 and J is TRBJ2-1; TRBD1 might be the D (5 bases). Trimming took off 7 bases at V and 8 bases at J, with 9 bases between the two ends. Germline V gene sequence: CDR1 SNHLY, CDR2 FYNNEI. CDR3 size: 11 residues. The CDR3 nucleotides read TGTGCCAGCATCAGGGTCGATGAGCAGTTCTTC. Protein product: CASIRVDEQFF.

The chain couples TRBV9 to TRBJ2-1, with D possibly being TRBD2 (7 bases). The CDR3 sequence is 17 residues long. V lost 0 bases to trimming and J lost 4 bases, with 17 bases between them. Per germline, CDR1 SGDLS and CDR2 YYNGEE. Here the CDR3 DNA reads TGTGCCAGCAGCGTAGAGATGGGGGGGCGAAAGTACAATGAGCAGTTCTTC. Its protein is CASSVEMGGRKYNEQFF.

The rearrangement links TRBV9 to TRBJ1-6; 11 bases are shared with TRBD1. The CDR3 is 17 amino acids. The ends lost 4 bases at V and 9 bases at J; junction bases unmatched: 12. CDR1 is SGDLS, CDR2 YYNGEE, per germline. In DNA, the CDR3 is TGTGCCAGCAGCCCCCACCCGGGACAGGGGGTTAGTTCACCCCTCCACTTT. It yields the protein CASSPHPGQGVSSPLHF.

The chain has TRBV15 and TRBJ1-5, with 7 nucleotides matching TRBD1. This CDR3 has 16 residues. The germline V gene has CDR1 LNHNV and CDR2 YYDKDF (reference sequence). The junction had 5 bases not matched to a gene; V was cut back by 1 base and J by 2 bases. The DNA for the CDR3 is TGTGCCACCAGCAGAGCGGCAGGGGGTGGCAATCAGCCCCAGCATTTT. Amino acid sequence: CATSRAAGGGNQPQHF.

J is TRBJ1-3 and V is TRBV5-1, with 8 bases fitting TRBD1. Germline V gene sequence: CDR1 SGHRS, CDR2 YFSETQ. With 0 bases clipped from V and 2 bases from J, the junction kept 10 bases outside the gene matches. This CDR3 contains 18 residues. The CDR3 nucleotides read TGCGCCAGCAGCTTGGGTCCCGGACAGGGATACACTGGAAACACCATATATTTT. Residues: CASSLGPGQGYTGNTIYF.

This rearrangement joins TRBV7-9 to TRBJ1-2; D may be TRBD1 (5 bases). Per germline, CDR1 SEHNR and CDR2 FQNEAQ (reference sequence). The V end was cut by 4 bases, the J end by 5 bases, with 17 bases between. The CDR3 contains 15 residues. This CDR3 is CASSSFSGKRYGYTF. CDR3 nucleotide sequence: TGTGCCAGCAGCTCCTTTTCAGGGAAGCGATATGGCTACACCTTC.

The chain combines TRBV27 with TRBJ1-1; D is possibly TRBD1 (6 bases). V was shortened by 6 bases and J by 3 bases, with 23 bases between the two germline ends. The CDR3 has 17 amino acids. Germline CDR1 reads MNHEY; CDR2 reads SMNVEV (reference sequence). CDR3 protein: CASRPESTGQWDTEAFF. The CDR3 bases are TGTGCCAGCAGGCCCGAATCAACAGGGCAGTGGGACACTGAAGCTTTCTTT.

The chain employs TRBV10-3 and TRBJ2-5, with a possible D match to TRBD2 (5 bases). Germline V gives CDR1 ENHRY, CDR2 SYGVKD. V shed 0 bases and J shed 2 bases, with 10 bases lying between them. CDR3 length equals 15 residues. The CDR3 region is CAISESAERQETQYF. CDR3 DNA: TGTGCCATCAGTGAGTCAGCGGAACGACAAGAGACCCAGTACTTC.

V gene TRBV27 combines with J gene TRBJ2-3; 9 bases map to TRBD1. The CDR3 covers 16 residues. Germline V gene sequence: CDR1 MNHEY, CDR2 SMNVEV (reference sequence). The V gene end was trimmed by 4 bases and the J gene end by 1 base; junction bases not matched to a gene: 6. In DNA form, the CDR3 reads TGTGCCAGCAGTTCTCTGGGGACAGGGCGCACAGATACGCAGTATTTT. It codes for CASSSLGTGRTDTQYF.

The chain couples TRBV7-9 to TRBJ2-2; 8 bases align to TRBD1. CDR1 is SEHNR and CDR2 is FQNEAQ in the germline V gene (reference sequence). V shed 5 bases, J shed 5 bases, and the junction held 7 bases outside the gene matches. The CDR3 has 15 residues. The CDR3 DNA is TGTGCCAGCAGCCTGACGACAGGGGTTACCGGGGAGCTGTTTTTT. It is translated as CASSLTTGVTGELFF.

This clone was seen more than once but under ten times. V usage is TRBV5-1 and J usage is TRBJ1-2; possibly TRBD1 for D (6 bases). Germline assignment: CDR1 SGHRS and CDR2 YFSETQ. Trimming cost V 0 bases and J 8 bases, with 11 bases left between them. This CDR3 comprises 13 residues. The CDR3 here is CASSLDRVNGYTF. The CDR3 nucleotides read TGCGCCAGCAGCTTGGACAGGGTTAACGGCTACACCTTC.

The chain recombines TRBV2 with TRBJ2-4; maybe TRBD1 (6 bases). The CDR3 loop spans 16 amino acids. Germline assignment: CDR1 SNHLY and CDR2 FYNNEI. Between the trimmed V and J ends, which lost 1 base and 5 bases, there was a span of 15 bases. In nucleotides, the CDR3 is TGTGCCAGCAGTGAAGGCAGAGGGTACAGGGAAAACATTCAGTACTTC. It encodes CASSEGRGYRENIQYF.

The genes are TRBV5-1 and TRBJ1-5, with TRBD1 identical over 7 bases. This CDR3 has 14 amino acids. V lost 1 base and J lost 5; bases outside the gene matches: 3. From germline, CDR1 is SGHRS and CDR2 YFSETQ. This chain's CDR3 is CASSLRQGDQPQHF. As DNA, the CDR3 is TGCGCCAGCAGCTTGAGACAGGGCGATCAGCCCCAGCATTTT.

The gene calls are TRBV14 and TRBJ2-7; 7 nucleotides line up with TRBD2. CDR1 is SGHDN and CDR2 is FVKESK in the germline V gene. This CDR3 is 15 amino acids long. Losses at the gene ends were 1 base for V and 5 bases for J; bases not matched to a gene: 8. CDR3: CASSQGRGVLNEQYF. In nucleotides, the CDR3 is TGTGCCAGCAGCCAAGGTCGGGGGGTCCTTAACGAGCAGTACTTC.